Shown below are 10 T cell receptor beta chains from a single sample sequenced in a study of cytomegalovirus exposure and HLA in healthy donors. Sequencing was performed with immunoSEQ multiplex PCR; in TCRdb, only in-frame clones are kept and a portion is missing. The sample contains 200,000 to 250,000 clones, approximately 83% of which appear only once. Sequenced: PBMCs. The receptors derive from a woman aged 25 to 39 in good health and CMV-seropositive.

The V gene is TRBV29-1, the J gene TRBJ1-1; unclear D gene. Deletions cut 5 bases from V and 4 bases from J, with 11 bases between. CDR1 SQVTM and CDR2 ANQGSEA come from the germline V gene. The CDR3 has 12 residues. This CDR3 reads CSVIGRGTEAFF. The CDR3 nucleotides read TGCAGCGTTATCGGCCGGGGCACTGAAGCTTTCTTT.

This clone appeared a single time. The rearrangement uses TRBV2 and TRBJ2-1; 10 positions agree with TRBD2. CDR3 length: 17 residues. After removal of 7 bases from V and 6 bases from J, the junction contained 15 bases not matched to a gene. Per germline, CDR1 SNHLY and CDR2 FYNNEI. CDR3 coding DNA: TGTGCCAGCACAGGAGGGCTAGCGGGAGTTAGATCCAATGAGCAGTTCTTC. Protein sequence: CASTGGLAGVRSNEQFF.

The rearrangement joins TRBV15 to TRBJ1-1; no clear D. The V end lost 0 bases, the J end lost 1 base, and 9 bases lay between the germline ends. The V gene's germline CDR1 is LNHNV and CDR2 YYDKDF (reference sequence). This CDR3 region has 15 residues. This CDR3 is CATSRDRAGNTEAFF. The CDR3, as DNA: TGTGCCACCAGCAGAGATAGGGCCGGGAACACTGAAGCTTTCTTT.

The chain's CDR3 is CASSTRSGGYYNEQFF. As DNA, the CDR3 is TGTGCCAGTAGTACAAGAAGCGGGGGCTACTACAATGAGCAGTTCTTC. This chain joins TRBV19 and TRBJ2-1; 8 bases line up with TRBD2. The CDR3 sequence is 16 residues long. Germline V CDR1 and CDR2: LNHDA, SQIVND (reference sequence). V shed 4 bases, J shed 3 bases, and the junction held 8 bases outside the gene matches.

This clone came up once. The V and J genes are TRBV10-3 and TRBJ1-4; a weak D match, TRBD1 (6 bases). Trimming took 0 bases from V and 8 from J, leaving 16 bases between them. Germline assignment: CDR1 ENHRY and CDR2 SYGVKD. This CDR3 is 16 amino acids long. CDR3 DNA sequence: TGTGCCATCAGTGAGTCCCAGGGGAGAGCGGGAGAAAAACTGTTTTTT. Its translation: CAISESQGRAGEKLFF.

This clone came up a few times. The CDR3 loop reads CASEGGYYGYTF. CDR3 DNA sequence: TGTGCCAGCGAGGGGGGTTACTATGGCTACACCTTC. V usage is TRBV5-8 and J usage is TRBJ1-2; D perhaps matches TRBD1 (6 bases). V was shortened by 7 bases and J by 3 bases, with 10 bases between the two germline ends. The V gene's germline CDR1 is SGHTS and CDR2 YDEGEE. CDR3 length equals 12 residues. Complete variable domain (other parts from reference TRBV5-8 and TRBJ1-2): EAGVTQSPTHLIKTRGQQATLRCSPISGHTSVYWYQQALGLGLQFLLWYDEGEERNRGNFPPRFSGRQFPNYSSELNVNALELEDSALYLCASEGGYYGYTFGSGTRLTVV.

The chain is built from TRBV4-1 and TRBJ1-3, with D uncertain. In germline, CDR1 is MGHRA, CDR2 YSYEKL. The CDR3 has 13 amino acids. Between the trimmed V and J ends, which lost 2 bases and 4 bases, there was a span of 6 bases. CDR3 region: CASSQSGGNTIYF. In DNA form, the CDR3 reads TGCGCCAGCAGCCAATCGGGCGGAAACACCATATATTTT.

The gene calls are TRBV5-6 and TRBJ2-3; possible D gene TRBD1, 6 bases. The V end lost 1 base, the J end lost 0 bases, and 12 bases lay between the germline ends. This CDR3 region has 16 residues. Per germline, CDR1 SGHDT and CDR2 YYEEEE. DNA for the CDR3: TGTGCCAGCAGCTTGAGGGGGACAACTAGCACAGATACGCAGTATTTT. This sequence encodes CASSLRGTTSTDTQYF.

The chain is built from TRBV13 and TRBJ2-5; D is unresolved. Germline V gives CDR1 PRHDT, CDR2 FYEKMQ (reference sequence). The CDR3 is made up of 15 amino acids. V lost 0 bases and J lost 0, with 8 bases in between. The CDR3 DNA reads TGTGCCAGCAGCTTAGGCCTTGGCTACCAAGAGACCCAGTACTTC. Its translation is CASSLGLGYQETQYF.

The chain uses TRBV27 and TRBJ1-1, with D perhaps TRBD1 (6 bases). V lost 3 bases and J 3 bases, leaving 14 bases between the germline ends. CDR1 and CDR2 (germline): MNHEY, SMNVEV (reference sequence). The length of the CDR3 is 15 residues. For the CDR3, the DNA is TGTGCCAGCAGTTTCGGGCAGGGGATTGACACTGAAGCTTTCTTT. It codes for CASSFGQGIDTEAFF.